These T cell receptor beta chains were read from a single sample in a study of OX40 agonist ivuxolimab in advanced cancers. Assay used: immunoSEQ multiplex PCR; TCRdb lists only in-frame clones, some missing. The sample includes more than 85,000 clones, about 92% of them seen just once. This specimen was CD4+ or CD8+ T cells sorted from blood, taken in a trial of the OX40 agonist ivuxolimab. The receptors were sampled from an adult with an advanced solid tumor such as melanoma, head and neck, liver or kidney cancer. CDR3s include the opening cysteine and the closing phenylalanine or tryptophan. D genes are given only for firm matches. Part of the rows lack a size; the others show once, few, many or a class for expanded clones.

j_gene | v_gene | abundance | d_gene | CDR3nt | CDR3aa
TRBJ1-1 | TRBV5-6 | . | TRBD1 | TGTGCCAGCAGCCCGGTGCAGGGGGCCCTCCGGAACACTGAAGCTTTCTTT | CASSPVQGALRNTEAFF
TRBJ2-1 | TRBV21-1 | . | . | TGTGCCAGCAGCAAAGTCCTAGCGGGAACCTACAATGAGCAGTTCTTC | CASSKVLAGTYNEQFF
TRBJ2-5 | TRBV5-4 | few | . | TGTGCCAGCAGCCCCGACCTGACTAGTTCAGCGGAGACCCAGTACTTC | CASSPDLTSSAETQYF
TRBJ1-2 | TRBV30 | once | . | TGTGCCTGGAGCCTAGGACCGAATGGCTACACCTTC | CAWSLGPNGYTF
TRBJ2-7 | TRBV2 | . | TRBD1 | TGTGCCAGCAGGCCCCGGGACAGGGGATCCTACGAGCAGTACTTC | CASRPRDRGSYEQYF
TRBJ1-1 | TRBV18 | . | . | TGTGCCAGCTCACCACTTCAAGAAGGCATAGCTTTCTTT | CASSPLQEGIAFF
TRBJ1-2 | TRBV29-1 | . | . | TGCAGCGTCCTCGGGGGGTCGAACTATGGCTACACCTTC | CSVLGGSNYGYTF
TRBJ1-5 | TRBV30 | . | . | TGTGCCTGGAAGAACAGGGACCTCAATCAGCCCCAGCATTTT | CAWKNRDLNQPQHF
TRBJ2-5 | TRBV20-1 | . | . | TGCAGTGCTCAAGAAGAGACCCAGTACTTC | CSAQEETQYF
TRBJ2-5 | TRBV30 | . | TRBD2 | TGTGCCTGGAGTGTAAGAGCGGGAGGTACCAAAGAGACCCAGTACTTC | CAWSVRAGGTKETQYF
TRBJ2-4 | TRBV9 | few | TRBD1 | TGTGCCAGCAGCTCCACCGGACAGGACATTCAGTACTTC | CASSSTGQDIQYF
TRBJ1-2 | TRBV2 | . | . | TGTGCCAGCACGCTCCTCCAAGACCACACCTTC | CASTLLQDHTF
TRBJ1-2 | TRBV7-9 | . | . | TGTGCCAGCAGCCTGGACAGCTATGGCTACACCTTC | CASSLDSYGYTF
TRBJ2-7 | TRBV5-1 | . | TRBD1 | TGCGCCACGGGACAGGGGGCAGGCTACGAGCAGTACTTC | CATGQGAGYEQYF
TRBJ2-1 | TRBV4-2 | . | . | TGTGCCAGCAGCCCTGCACGGGGTGGGGATGAGCAGTTCTTC | CASSPARGGDEQFF
TRBJ2-2 | TRBV2 | . | . | TGTGCCAGCAGTGAATTTCGCTCCGGGGAGCTGTTTTTT | CASSEFRSGELFF
TRBJ1-2 | TRBV5-4 | once | . | TGTGCCAGCAGCCCTACCCCCCGACAGATAGCTAACTATGGCTACACCTTC | CASSPTPRQIANYGYTF
TRBJ2-3 | TRBV7-2 | . | . | TGTGCCAGCAGCCTCCTCCAGGGCGGTACGCAGTATTTT | CASSLLQGGTQYF
TRBJ2-7 | TRBV6-5 | . | . | TGTGCCAGCAGTTACCGGGACACACCCTACGAGCAGTACTTC | CASSYRDTPYEQYF
TRBJ1-1 | TRBV29-1 | . | . | TGCAGCGTTGAAGATCTTAAGAGAGGGACTGAAGCTTTCTTT | CSVEDLKRGTEAFF
TRBJ2-7 | TRBV5-4 | . | . | TGTGCCAGCAGCCAAGGGGGATTTTATCACGAGCAGTACTTC | CASSQGGFYHEQYF
TRBJ2-5 | TRBV29-1 | . | . | TGCAGCGTCCTTTCGAACCAAGAGACCCAGTACTTC | CSVLSNQETQYF
TRBJ2-3 | TRBV28 | . | TRBD2 | TGTGCCAGCAGATTGACTAGCGGGAGCGCTTATCTTACAGATACGCAGTATTTT | CASRLTSGSAYLTDTQYF
TRBJ1-6 | TRBV27 | . | . | TGTGCCAGCAAGTCTCAGAGCTCCTATAATTCACCCCTCCACTTT | CASKSQSSYNSPLHF
TRBJ2-2 | TRBV6-1 | . | . | TGTGCCAGCAATGAAAGACTCGGGGACATATCATCCCGGGAGCTGTTTTTT | CASNERLGDISSRELFF
TRBJ1-1 | TRBV7-2 | . | . | TGTGCCAGCAGCAGGGACTCAGGCGAGAACACTGAAGCTTTCTTT | CASSRDSGENTEAFF
TRBJ2-1 | TRBV27 | once | . | TGTGCCAGCAGCCCGGCGACAGAGTCCTACAATGAGCAGTTCTTC | CASSPATESYNEQFF